This T cell receptor (beta chain) derives from a study of graft-versus-host responses after intestinal transplantation. Study-wide context: All of the recipients had induction that used anti-thymocyte globulin, then tacrolimus and steroids for about 3 years.

Looked up from germline, CDR1 is SGHVS and CDR2 is FNYEAQ. The CDR3 sequence is 14 residues long. The V and J ends lost 5 bases and 4 bases, in that order; junction bases with no gene match: 6. Sequencing used immunoSEQ multiplex PCR; TCRdb keeps in-frame clones, though not all of them. Of 10,000 to 15,000 clones listed, less than 40% were seen once; the top ten hold approximately 2.4%. CFSE-labeled responder cells (around 200,000) were plated with around 200,000 irradiated, violet-dye-labeled stimulator cells. This TCR came from a human patient who received an intestinal transplant. This chain uses TRBV7-6 with TRBJ1-2; 8 nucleotides line up with TRBD1. The specimen was alloreactive CD8+ T cells from a mixed lymphocyte reaction culture, collected before intestinal transplant. The subset denotes: CFSE-low proliferating T cells sorted from approximately 6-day pre-transplant mixed lymphocyte reaction (GvH or HvG direction). In nucleotides, the CDR3 is TGTGCCAGCAGCATTAGACAGGGGAGCTATGGCTACACCTTC. Its protein is CASSIRQGSYGYTF.